This record looks at one T cell receptor (beta chain) sequence and its context. The junction had 11 bases not matched to a gene; V was cut back by 1 base and J by 10 bases. Germline V CDR1 and CDR2: LGHNA, YNFKEQ. The CDR3 length is 16 residues. This sample is drawn from a study of blood T cell repertoires in COVID-19. Study summary: Specimens from acute and convalescent COVID-19 originated in the United States, Italy and Spain. The cDNA or gDNA used as material had been derived from T cells, B-cell-depleted T cells, or PBMCs.

Original processing notes: Amplification of reference gene primers provided the estimated nucleated cell counts. Profiling relied on immunoSEQ multiplex PCR, and the TCRdb table lists in-frame clones only, not all of them. V, J and clone size derive from that table, while D and trimming were established from the DNA sequence. The table has fewer than 85,000 clones, 88% seen once; the top ten hold approximately 9.7%. The V call is TRBV4-2, the J call TRBJ2-1; the match to TRBD2 covers 9 bases. The TCR originated in a human donor in a cohort sampled during active COVID-19. Sequenced: peripheral blood. The CDR3 region is CASSQAAGGPWEEQFF. For the CDR3, the DNA is TGTGCCAGCAGCCAAGCGGCGGGAGGGCCCTGGGAGGAGCAGTTCTTC.